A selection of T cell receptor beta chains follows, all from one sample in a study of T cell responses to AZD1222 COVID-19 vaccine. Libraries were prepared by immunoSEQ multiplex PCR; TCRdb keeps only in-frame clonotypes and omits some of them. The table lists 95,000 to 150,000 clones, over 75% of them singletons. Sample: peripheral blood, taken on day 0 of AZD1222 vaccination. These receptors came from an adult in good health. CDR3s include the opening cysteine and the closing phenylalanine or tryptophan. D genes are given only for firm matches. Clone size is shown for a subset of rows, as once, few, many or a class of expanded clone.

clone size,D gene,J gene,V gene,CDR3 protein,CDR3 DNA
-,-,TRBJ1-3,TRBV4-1,CASSHSDDVSSGNTIYF,TGCGCCAGCAGCCACTCAGACGATGTCTCATCTGGAAACACCATATATTTT
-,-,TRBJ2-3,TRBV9,CASSLEAYTDTQYF,TGTGCCAGCAGCCTAGAGGCCTATACGGATACGCAGTATTTT
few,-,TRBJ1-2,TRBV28,CASSFGGYGYTF,TGTGCCAGCAGTTTTGGAGGGTATGGCTACACCTTC
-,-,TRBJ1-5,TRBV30,CAWSAGSNQPQHF,TGTGCCTGGAGTGCAGGCAGCAATCAGCCCCAGCATTTT
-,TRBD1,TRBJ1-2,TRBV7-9,CASSTKTGGVYGYTF,TGTGCCAGCAGCACCAAGACAGGGGGCGTCTATGGCTACACCTTC
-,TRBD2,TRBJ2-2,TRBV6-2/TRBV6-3,CASSYSISGGTNTGELFF,TGTGCCAGCAGTTACTCGATTAGCGGGGGGACGAACACCGGGGAGCTGTTTTTT
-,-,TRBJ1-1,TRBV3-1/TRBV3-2,CATRANTEAFF,TGTGCCACCCGGGCCAACACTGAAGCTTTCTTT
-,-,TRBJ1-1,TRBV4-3,CASSQGTGWNTEAFF,TGCGCCAGCAGCCAAGGAACAGGGTGGAACACTGAAGCTTTCTTT
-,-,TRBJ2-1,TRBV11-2,CASSLEFSGNEQFF,TGTGCCAGCAGCTTAGAATTTAGCGGCAATGAGCAGTTCTTC
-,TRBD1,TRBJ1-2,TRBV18,CASSQQWTGDGGYTF,TGTGCCAGCTCACAACAATGGACAGGGGATGGTGGCTACACCTTC
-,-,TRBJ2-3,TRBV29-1,CSVDAGTDTQYF,TGCAGCGTTGATGCTGGCACAGATACGCAGTATTTT
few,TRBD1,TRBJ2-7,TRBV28,CASSWDSLTGSSYEQYF,TGTGCCAGCAGTTGGGATTCCTTGACAGGGTCCTCCTACGAGCAGTACTTC
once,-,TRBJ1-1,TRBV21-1,CASSKGTEAFF,TGTGCCAGCAGCAAAGGGACAGAAGCTTTCTTT
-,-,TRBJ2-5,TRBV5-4,CASSPPTNGYQETQYF,TGTGCCAGCAGTCCACCCACGAACGGGTACCAAGAGACCCAGTACTTC
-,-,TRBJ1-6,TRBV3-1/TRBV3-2,CASSPDAYNSPLHF,TGTGCCAGCAGCCCAGATGCCTATAATTCACCCCTCCACTTT